This T cell receptor (beta chain) was obtained from a study of blood T cells in healthy people across ages. This CDR3 has 16 amino acids. CDR1 and CDR2 (germline): SGHTA, FQGNSA. The use of a sample-barcoded 5' primer and a J-beta primer mix characterized a second PCR of 7 to 11 cycles. Each cDNA molecule, via a template-switch adaptor with 12 random nucleotides, was tagged. TCRdb re-analysed the 5' RACE reads in MiXCR, keeping a single row per CDR3 protein. The sample lists more than 650,000 distinct CDR3 sequences, over 20% seen once, with approximately 20% in the top ten. To note about this clonotype: No antigen is known for it. The junction shows a germline mismatch at one end, possibly a read error.

General study findings and limits: Compared with aged donors, long-lived donors showed fewer expanded clones, suggesting selection. Expanded clonotype shifts may have been confounded, as the donors had an unknown CMV status. No conclusive comparison of naive versus antigen-experienced cells was possible with unsorted PBMCs.

Sequenced sample: blood. The chain has TRBV7-2 and TRBJ2-1; D tentatively reads TRBD1 or TRBD2 (6 bases each). The sequence was obtained from a man aged 70 or older in good health. CDR3 bases: TGTGCCAGCAGCCCCATCGCGGGACACACCTACAATGGGCAGTTCTTC. Amino acids: CASSPIAGHTYNGQFF.